Below, 17 T cell receptor beta chains from the same sample are listed, as sequenced in a study of technical replicates of blood from several donors. TCRdb's copy holds only in-frame clones and misses some; the assay was immunoSEQ multiplex PCR. The sample consists of roughly 61,000 clones, 97% of them appearing once. Source material: T cells isolated from PBMCs. The receptors here all came from a human donor in good health.

The chain combines TRBV7-8 with TRBJ2-7; no clear D. Germline V gene lookup returns CDR1 SGHVS and CDR2 FQNEAQ. The germline V and J ends were trimmed by 2 bases and 1 base, with 9 bases remaining between them. The CDR3 has 14 amino acids. The CDR3 bases are TGTGCCAGCAGCTTAAGTGGAGCTTCCTACGAGCAGTACTTC. Its translation: CASSLSGASYEQYF. Using reference TRBV7-8 and TRBJ2-7 for the parts outside the CDR3, the full variable domain is GAGVSQSPRYKVAKRGQDVALRCDPISGHVSLFWYQQALGQGPEFLTYFQNEAQLDKSGLPSDRFFAERPEGSVSTLKIQRTQQEDSAVYLCASSLSGASYEQYFGPGTRLTVT.

This rearrangement joins TRBV28 to TRBJ1-2, with TRBD1 matching 9 bases. Trimming removed 2 bases from V and 1 base from J; junction bases left unmatched: 5. This CDR3 comprises 16 residues. Germline CDR1 reads MDHEN; CDR2 reads SYDVKM. CDR3 sequence: CASSLPSDRGNYGYTF. The CDR3 region has the DNA TGTGCCAGCAGTTTACCGTCGGACAGGGGTAACTATGGCTACACCTTC.

The chain uses TRBV7-2 and TRBJ1-5, with D possibly matching TRBD1 (6 bases). This CDR3 is 15 amino acids long. V was cut by 1 base and J by 7 bases, with 14 bases left in between. Germline CDR1 and CDR2: SGHTA and FQGNSA. The CDR3: CASSLVQGQGQPQHF. CDR3 DNA sequence: TGTGCCAGCAGCTTAGTTCAGGGTCAGGGGCAGCCCCAGCATTTT.

This rearrangement joins TRBV5-5 to TRBJ2-2, with TRBD2 as a possible D gene (6 bases). The CDR3 has 19 amino acids. The V and J ends lost 0 bases and 1 base respectively, with 19 bases between them. Germline CDR1 is SGHKS and CDR2 is YYEKEE (reference sequence). The CDR3 here is CASSLVPGETLLNTGELFF. The CDR3, as DNA: TGTGCCAGCAGCTTGGTCCCGGGAGAGACCCTTTTGAACACCGGGGAGCTGTTTTTT.

The rearrangement uses TRBV5-1 and TRBJ1-1, with D hard to call. Germline values: CDR1 SGHRS, CDR2 YFSETQ. V lost 0 bases and J 6 bases, leaving 15 bases between the germline ends. This CDR3 contains 15 residues. The CDR3 bases are TGCGCCAGCAGCTTGGGTTCGGGGTTCGACGCTGAAGCTTTCTTT. Translation gives CASSLGSGFDAEAFF.

This clone appeared a single time. The rearrangement uses TRBV11-2 and TRBJ2-7; TRBD1 is a possible D gene (6 bases). This CDR3 contains 15 residues. Deletions cut 5 bases from V and 2 bases from J, with 16 bases between. Germline-derived CDR1 and CDR2 are SGHAT and FQNNGV. CDR3 loop: CASSQQGSGAYEQYF. In DNA, the CDR3 is TGTGCCAGCAGCCAACAGGGATCGGGTGCCTACGAGCAGTACTTC. Filled out from reference TRBV11-2 and TRBJ2-7, the complete variable domain reads EAGVAQSPRYKIIEKRQSVAFWCNPISGHATLYWYQQILGQGPKLLIQFQNNGVVDDSQLPKDRFSAERLKGVDSTLKIQPAKLEDSAVYLCASSQQGSGAYEQYFGPGTRLTVT.

This chain joins TRBV6-6 and TRBJ2-4; D perhaps matches TRBD2 (6 bases). V lost 0 bases and J 1 base, leaving 10 bases between the germline ends. This CDR3 comprises 16 residues. Germline CDR1 MNHNY, CDR2 SVGAGI (reference sequence). The CDR3 DNA reads as TGTGCCAGCAGTTACTCTGGGGACTTGGCCAAAAACATTCAGTACTTC. It yields the protein CASSYSGDLAKNIQYF.

The rearrangement links TRBV10-1 to TRBJ2-2; possibly TRBD1 for D (6 bases). The V gene's germline CDR1 is WNHNN and CDR2 SYGVQD (reference sequence). With 6 bases removed from V and 1 base from J, the gap between germline ends came to 9 bases. The CDR3 consists of 14 residues. CDR3 loop: CASRPQGNTGELFF. CDR3 nucleotide sequence: TGCGCCAGCAGGCCACAGGGGAACACCGGGGAGCTGTTTTTT.

The DNA of the CDR3 is TGTGCCAGCAGCTGGCCAGGGCTCCCCACAGATACGCAGTATTTT. This gives the protein CASSWPGLPTDTQYF. V is TRBV5-6 and J is TRBJ2-3; possible D gene TRBD1, 5 bases. The V and J ends lost 3 bases and 2 bases respectively, with 13 bases between them. CDR1 is SGHDT and CDR2 is YYEEEE in the germline V gene. This CDR3 contains 15 residues.

The chain is built from TRBV19 and TRBJ2-7, with D unclear. The V and J ends lost 7 bases and 4 bases respectively, with 14 bases between them. This CDR3 has 13 residues. Germline V gene sequence: CDR1 LNHDA, CDR2 SQIVND (reference sequence). The CDR3 nucleotides are TGTGCCAGTACCTCCGGGTTTGGGTACGAGCAGTACTTC. Its translation: CASTSGFGYEQYF.

The CDR3 region has the DNA TGCGCCAGCAGCCTACAGGGGAACTATGGCTACACCTTC. Translated: CASSLQGNYGYTF. This chain links TRBV4-1 with TRBJ1-2; 7 positions agree with TRBD1. V lost 4 bases and J lost 2; bases outside the gene matches: 1. The CDR3 runs to 13 residues. Germline V lookup: CDR1 MGHRA, CDR2 YSYEKL.

This chain connects TRBV30 to TRBJ2-5; TRBD2 might be the D (6 bases). V lost 1 base and J lost 5, with 17 bases in between. Germline CDR1 reads GTSNPN; CDR2 reads SVGIG (reference sequence). There are 15 residues in the CDR3. The DNA of the CDR3 is TGTGCCTGGAGTGGCCTATGGGGGAGGAGGGAGACCCAGTACTTC. Its protein product is CAWSGLWGRRETQYF. The whole variable domain, remainder taken from reference TRBV30 and TRBJ2-5, is SQTIHQWPATLVQPVGSPLSLECTVEGTSNPNLYWYRQAAGRGLQLLFYSVGIGQISSEVPQNLSASRPQDRQFILSSKKLLLSDSGFYLCAWSGLWGRRETQYFGPGTRLLVL.

The chain joins TRBV5-4 to TRBJ2-5; TRBD1 aligns across 7 bases. J lost 9 bases, V lost 3 bases, and 17 bases had no gene match. Germline CDR1 and CDR2: SGHNT and YYREEE (reference sequence). The CDR3 consists of 16 residues. Written as DNA, the CDR3 is TGTGCCAGCAGCTCGTCAGGGGGACCCCCAGGTAGGGCCCAGTACTTC. This codes for CASSSSGGPPGRAQYF.

The chain has TRBV4-1 and TRBJ1-2, with a weak D call TRBD1 (5 bases). The germline V gene encodes CDR1 MGHRA and CDR2 YSYEKL. Trimming took off 4 bases at V and 4 bases at J, with 19 bases between the two ends. CDR3 size: 16 residues. DNA for the CDR3: TGCGCCAGCAGCCCTTCCCAGTCGGGGGGACTCTATGGCTACACCTTC. Its translation is CASSPSQSGGLYGYTF.

This clone occurred once. The rearrangement links TRBV11-1 to TRBJ2-5, with TRBD2 identical over 13 bases. The ends lost 2 bases at V and 5 bases at J; junction bases unmatched: 5. Germline assignment: CDR1 SGHAT and CDR2 FQDESV (reference sequence). The CDR3 runs to 16 residues. The chain's CDR3 is CASSLTSGGALETQYF. Written as DNA, the CDR3 is TGTGCCAGCAGCTTAACTAGCGGGGGGGCCTTGGAGACCCAGTACTTC.

The gene calls are TRBV15 and TRBJ2-6; 10 positions match TRBD1. Per the germline V gene, CDR1 is LNHNV and CDR2 is YYDKDF (reference sequence). The CDR3 consists of 19 residues. After removal of 2 bases from V and 4 bases from J, the junction contained 11 bases not matched to a gene. The CDR3 region is CATSRKDRGLFSGANVLTF. CDR3 DNA: TGTGCCACCAGCAGAAAAGACAGGGGGCTTTTTTCCGGGGCCAACGTCCTGACTTTC.

CDR3 residues: CASSASGGLPGQFF. CDR3 bases: TGTGCCAGCAGTGCTAGCGGGGGACTTCCGGGGCAGTTCTTC. This chain links TRBV25-1 with TRBJ2-1; 10 bases are shared with TRBD2. Germline CDR1 reads MGHDK; CDR2 reads SYGVNS. With 4 bases clipped from V and 12 bases from J, the junction kept 9 bases outside the gene matches. CDR3 length equals 14 residues. The whole variable domain, remainder taken from reference TRBV25-1 and TRBJ2-1, is EADIYQTPRYLVIGTGKKITLECSQTMGHDKMYWYQQDPGMELHLIHYSYGVNSTEKGDLSSESTVSRIRTEHFPLTLESARPSHTSQYLCASSASGGLPGQFFGPGTRLTVL.